This T cell receptor (beta chain) appears in the sequencing data of a study of blood T cell repertoires in COVID-19. Sequencing was performed with immunoSEQ multiplex PCR; in TCRdb, only in-frame clones are kept and a portion is missing. The table shows 75,000 or so clones, with 84% occurring only once. The CDR3 contains 13 residues. V dropped 5 bases and J dropped 3 bases, with 10 bases sitting between them. CDR1 is LNHDA and CDR2 is SQIVND in the germline V gene (reference sequence). The sample was peripheral blood. This receptor was taken from a man aged 50 to 59 with acute or convalescent COVID-19. This rearrangement joins TRBV19 to TRBJ1-2, with a possible D match to TRBD1 (6 bases). The CDR3 is CASSSQGHYGYTF. In nucleotides, the CDR3 is TGTGCCAGTAGTTCACAGGGACACTATGGCTACACCTTC.